This TCR beta chain was retrieved from a study of technical replicates of blood from a few donors. The CDR3 has 15 amino acids. Between the trimmed V and J ends, which lost 1 base and 6 bases, there was a span of 10 bases. Germline V lookup: CDR1 KGHSH, CDR2 LQKENI. Clones were sequenced by immunoSEQ multiplex PCR, and TCRdb holds only the in-frame ones, with some missing. Of tens of thousands of clones listed, 94% are singletons. The sequence was collected from a human donor in good health. The chain couples TRBV18 to TRBJ1-6; possibly TRBD1 for D (6 bases). The specimen sequenced was T cells isolated from PBMCs. CDR3: CASSPQGGPNSPLHF. CDR3 nucleotides: TGTGCCAGCTCACCACAAGGGGGACCTAATTCACCCCTCCACTTT. The full variable domain, rest sourced from reference TRBV18 and TRBJ1-6, is NAGVMQNPRHLVRRRGQEARLRCSPMKGHSHVYWYRQLPEEGLKFMVYLQKENIIDESGMPKERFSAEFPKEGPSILRIQQVVRGDSAAYFCASSPQGGPNSPLHFGNGTRLTVT.